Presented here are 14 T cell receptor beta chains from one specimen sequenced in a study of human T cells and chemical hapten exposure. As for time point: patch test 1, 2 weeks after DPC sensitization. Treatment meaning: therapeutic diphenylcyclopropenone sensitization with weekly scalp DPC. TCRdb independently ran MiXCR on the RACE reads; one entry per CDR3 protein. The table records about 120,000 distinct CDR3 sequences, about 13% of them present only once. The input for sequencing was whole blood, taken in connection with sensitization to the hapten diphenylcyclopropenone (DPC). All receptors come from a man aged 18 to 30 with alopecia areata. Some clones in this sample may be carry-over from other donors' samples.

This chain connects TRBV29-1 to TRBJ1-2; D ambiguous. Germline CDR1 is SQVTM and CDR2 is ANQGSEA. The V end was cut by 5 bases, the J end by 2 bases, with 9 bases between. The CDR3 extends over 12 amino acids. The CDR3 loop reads CSVLGTNYGYTF. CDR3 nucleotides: TGCAGCGTTCTCGGAACGAACTATGGCTACACCTTC.

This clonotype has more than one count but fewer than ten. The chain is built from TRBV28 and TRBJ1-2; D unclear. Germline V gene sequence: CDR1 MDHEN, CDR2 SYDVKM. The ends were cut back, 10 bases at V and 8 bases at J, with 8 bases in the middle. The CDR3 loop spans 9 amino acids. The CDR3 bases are TGTGCCACACAGCGGGGCTACACCTTC. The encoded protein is CATQRGYTF.

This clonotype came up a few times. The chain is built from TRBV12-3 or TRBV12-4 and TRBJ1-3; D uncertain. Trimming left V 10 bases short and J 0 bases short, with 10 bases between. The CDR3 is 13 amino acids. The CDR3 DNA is TGTGCCACCGACGGGAGCTCTGGAAACACCATATATTTT. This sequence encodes CATDGSSGNTIYF.

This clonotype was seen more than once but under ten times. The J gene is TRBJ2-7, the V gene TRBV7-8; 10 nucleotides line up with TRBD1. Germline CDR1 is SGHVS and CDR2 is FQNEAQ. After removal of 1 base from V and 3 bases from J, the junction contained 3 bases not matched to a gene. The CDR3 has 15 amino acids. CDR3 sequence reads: CASSLGGTGVYEQYV. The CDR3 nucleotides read TGTGCCAGCAGCTTAGGCGGGACAGGGGTCTACGAGCAGTACGTC.

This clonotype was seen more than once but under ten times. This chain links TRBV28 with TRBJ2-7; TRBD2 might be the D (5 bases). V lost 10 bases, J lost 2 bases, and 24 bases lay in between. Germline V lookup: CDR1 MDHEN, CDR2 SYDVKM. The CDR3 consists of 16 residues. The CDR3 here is CATPTFRRTETYEQYV. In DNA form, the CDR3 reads TGTGCCACTCCGACTTTTAGGCGGACTGAAACCTACGAGCAGTACGTC.

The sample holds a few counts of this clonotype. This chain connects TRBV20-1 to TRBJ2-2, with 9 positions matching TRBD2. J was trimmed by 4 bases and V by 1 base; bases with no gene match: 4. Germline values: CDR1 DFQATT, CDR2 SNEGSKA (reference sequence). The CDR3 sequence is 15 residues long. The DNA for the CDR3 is TGCAGTGCTAGAGGAGCGGGGGGACCCACCGGGGAGCTGTTTTTT. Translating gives CSARGAGGPTGELFF.

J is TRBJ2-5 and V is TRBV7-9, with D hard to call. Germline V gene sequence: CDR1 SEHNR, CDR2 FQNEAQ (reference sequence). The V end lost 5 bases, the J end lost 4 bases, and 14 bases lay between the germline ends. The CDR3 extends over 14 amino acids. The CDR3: CASSLYTEVETQYF. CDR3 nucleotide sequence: TGTGCCAGCAGCCTTTATACAGAAGTAGAGACCCAGTACTTC.

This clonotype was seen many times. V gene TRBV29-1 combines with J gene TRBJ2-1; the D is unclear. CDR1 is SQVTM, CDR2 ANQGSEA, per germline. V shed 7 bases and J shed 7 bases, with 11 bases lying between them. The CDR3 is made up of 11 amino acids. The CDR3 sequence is CSAPYGNEQFF. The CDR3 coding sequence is TGCAGCGCTCCCTATGGAAATGAGCAGTTCTTC.

CDR3 sequence reads: CASSTSGLETQYF. CDR3 in DNA: TGTGCCAGCAGCACCAGCGGTTTAGAGACCCAGTACTTC. The V call is TRBV5-6, the J call TRBJ2-5, with a tentative D call TRBD2 (5 bases). The germline V gene encodes CDR1 SGHDT and CDR2 YYEEEE. V was clipped by 4 bases and J by 4 bases, with 11 bases between them. The CDR3 is 13 residues long.

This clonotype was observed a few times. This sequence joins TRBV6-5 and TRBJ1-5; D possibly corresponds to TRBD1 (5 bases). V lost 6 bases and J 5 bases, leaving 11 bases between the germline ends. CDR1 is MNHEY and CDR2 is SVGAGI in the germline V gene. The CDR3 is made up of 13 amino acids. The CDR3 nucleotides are TGTGCCAGCAGACCCGACAGTGATCAGCCCCAGCATTTT. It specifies CASRPDSDQPQHF.

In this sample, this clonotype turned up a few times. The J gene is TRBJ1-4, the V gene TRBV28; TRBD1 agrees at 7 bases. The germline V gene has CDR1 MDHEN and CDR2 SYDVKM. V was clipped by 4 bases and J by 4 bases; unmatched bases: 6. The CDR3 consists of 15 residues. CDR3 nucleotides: TGTGCCAGCAGTTCACGGGACAGTCTTAATGAAAAACTGTTTTTT. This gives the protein CASSSRDSLNEKLFF.

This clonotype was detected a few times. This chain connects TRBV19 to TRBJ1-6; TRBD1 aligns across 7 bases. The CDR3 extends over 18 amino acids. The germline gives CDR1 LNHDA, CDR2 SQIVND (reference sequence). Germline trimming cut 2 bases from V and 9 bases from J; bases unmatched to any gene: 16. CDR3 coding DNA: TGTGCCAGTAGTATAAGGGAAGGGGGCAGCGCCGCGCCTTCACCCCTCCACTTT. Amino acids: CASSIREGGSAAPSPLHF.

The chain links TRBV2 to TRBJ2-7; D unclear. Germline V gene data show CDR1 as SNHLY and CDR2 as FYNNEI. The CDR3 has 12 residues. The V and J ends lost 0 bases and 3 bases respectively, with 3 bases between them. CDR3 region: CASSEAGYEQYF. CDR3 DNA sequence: TGTGCCAGCAGTGAAGCAGGCTACGAGCAGTACTTC.

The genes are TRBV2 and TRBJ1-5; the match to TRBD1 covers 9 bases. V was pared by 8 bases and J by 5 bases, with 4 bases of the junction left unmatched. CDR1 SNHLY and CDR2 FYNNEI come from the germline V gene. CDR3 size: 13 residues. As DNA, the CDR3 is TGTGCCAGCTGCCGGGACAGGGATCAGCCCCAGCATTTT. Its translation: CASCRDRDQPQHF.